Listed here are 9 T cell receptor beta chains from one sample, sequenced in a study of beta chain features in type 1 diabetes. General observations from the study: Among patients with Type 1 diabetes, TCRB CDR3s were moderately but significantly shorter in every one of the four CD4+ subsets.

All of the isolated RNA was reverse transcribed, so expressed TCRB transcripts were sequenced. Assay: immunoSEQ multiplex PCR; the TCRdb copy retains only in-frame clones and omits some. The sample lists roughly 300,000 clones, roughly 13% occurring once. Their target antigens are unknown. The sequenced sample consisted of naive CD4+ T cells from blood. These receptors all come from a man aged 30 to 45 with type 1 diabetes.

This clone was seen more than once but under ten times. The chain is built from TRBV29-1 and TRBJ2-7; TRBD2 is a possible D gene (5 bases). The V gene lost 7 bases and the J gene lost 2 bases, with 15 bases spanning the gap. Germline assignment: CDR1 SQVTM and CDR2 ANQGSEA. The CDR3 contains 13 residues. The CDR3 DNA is TGCAGCGCTAAAAAGGACTCGGCCTACGAGCAGTACTTC. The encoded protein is CSAKKDSAYEQYF.

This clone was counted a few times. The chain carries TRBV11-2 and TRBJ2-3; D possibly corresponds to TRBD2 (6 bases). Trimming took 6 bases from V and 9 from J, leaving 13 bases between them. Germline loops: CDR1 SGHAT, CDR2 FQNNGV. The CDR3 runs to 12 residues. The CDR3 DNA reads TGTGCCAGCAGTGGTGATCGGGAGACGCAGTATTTT. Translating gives CASSGDRETQYF.

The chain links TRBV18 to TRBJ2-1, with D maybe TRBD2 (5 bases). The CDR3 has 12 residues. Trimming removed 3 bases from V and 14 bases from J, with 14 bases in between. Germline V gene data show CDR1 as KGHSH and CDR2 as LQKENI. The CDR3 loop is CASSPNRDREFF. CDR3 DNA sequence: TGTGCCAGCTCACCGAACCGGGATCGGGAGTTCTTC.

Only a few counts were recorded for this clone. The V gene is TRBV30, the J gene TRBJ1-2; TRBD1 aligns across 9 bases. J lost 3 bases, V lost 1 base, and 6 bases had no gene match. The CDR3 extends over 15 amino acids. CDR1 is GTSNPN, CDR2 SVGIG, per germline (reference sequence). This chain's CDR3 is CAWSATGGYDYGYTF. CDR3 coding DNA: TGTGCCTGGAGTGCAACAGGGGGCTACGACTATGGCTACACCTTC. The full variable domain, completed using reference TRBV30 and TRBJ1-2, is SQTIHQWPATLVQPVGSPLSLECTVEGTSNPNLYWYRQAAGRGLQLLFYSVGIGQISSEVPQNLSASRPQDRQFILSSKKLLLSDSGFYLCAWSATGGYDYGYTFGSGTRLTVV.

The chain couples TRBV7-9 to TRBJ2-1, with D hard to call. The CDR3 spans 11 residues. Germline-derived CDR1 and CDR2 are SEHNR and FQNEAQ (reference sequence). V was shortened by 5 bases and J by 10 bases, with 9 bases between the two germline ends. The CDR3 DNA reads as TGTGCCAGCAGCCCTGTCAGGGAGCAGTTCTTC. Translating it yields CASSPVREQFF.

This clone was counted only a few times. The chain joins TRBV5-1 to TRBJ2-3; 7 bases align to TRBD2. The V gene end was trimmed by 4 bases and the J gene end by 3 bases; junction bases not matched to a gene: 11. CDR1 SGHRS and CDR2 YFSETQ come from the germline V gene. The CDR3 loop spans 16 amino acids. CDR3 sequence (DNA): TGCGCCAGCAGCCCCGGAAGAGGCGGGAGTACAGATACGCAGTATTTT. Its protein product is CASSPGRGGSTDTQYF.

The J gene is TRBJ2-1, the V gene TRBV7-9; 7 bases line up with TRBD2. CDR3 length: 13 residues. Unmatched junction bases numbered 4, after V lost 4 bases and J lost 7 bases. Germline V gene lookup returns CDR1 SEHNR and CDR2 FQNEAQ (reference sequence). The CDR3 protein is CASSSGGRNEQFF. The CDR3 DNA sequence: TGTGCCAGCAGCTCGGGCGGGAGAAATGAGCAGTTCTTC.

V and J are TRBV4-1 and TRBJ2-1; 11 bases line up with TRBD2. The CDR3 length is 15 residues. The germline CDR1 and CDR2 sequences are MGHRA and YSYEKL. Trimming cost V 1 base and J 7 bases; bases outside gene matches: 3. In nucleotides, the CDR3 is TGCGCCAGCAGCCAAGCGGCTAGCGGGAGGAATGAGCAGTTCTTC. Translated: CASSQAASGRNEQFF.

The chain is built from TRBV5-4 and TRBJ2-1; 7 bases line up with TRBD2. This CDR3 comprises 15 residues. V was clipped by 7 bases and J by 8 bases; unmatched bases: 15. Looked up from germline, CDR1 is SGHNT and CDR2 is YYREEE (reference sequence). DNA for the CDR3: TGTGCCAGCCTTCCCACCGGGGGAGGGGTGGATGAGCAGTTCTTC. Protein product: CASLPTGGGVDEQFF.